The sequence of this T cell receptor (beta chain) was determined in a study of glioma-infiltrating T cells. Study-wide points: A blood CDR3 motif signature was depleted in highly divergent patients.

Trimming took off 5 bases at V and 1 base at J, with 6 bases between the two ends. The CDR3 loop spans 12 amino acids. Germline lookup yields CDR1 MNHEY and CDR2 SMNVEV (reference sequence). With respect to this clonotype: Its target is unknown. A much larger clone lies one base from this, so it may be a read error. Given the absence of the conserved phenylalanine or tryptophan at the CDR3 end, a read error is likely.

Amplification of TCR alpha and beta CDR3 regions from RNA used iRepertoire nested multiplex PCR. TCRdb independently ran MiXCR on the multiplex PCR reads; one entry per CDR3 protein. In the table there are more than 350,000 distinct CDR3 sequences, 41% of which are singletons. Sequences were obtained from glioma tissue, nonneoplastic brain tissue, or PBMCs (not recorded which). This receptor was identified in a human donor with low-grade glioma or glioblastoma, undergoing nonglioma brain surgery, or in good health (not recorded which). V is TRBV27 and J is TRBJ2-7, with D tentatively TRBD2 (6 bases). CDR3 in DNA: TGTGCCAGCAGTGGAGGGTCCTACGAGCAGTACTTA. It yields the protein CASSGGSYEQYL.